This is a list of T cell receptor beta chains from one sample in a study of cytomegalovirus exposure and HLA in healthy donors. Clones were read by immunoSEQ multiplex PCR, and TCRdb kept only the in-frame ones, dropping some. The table includes about 170,000 clones, approximately 85% detected once. Sequences were obtained from PBMCs. Receptor source: a man in his thirties or forties in good health and CMV-seropositive. Both conserved end residues are part of each CDR3. Fields, in order: J gene, D gene, V gene, clone size, CDR3 DNA, CDR3 protein. A D gene is named only where the DNA matches it firmly. The size entry is marked missing in some rows and otherwise reads once, few, many or a size class.

j_call: TRBJ2-2; d_call: .; v_call: TRBV27; clone_size: .; cdr3_nt: TGTGCCAGCAGTTTACTGGACAGAATCCACACCGGGGAGCTGTTTTTT; cdr3_aa: CASSLLDRIHTGELFF
j_call: TRBJ1-2; d_call: .; v_call: TRBV5-1; clone_size: .; cdr3_nt: TGCGCCAGCAGCTTTATTGGGAAGGGGAACTATGGCTACACCTTC; cdr3_aa: CASSFIGKGNYGYTF
j_call: TRBJ2-3; d_call: .; v_call: TRBV7-2; clone_size: .; cdr3_nt: TGTGCCAGCAGCTTAGTGGGAGGCACCCCAGATACGCAGTATTTT; cdr3_aa: CASSLVGGTPDTQYF
j_call: TRBJ2-5; d_call: .; v_call: TRBV11-3; clone_size: .; cdr3_nt: TGTGCCAGCAGCCCCGGGACTCTGGGGTATCAAGAGACCCAGTACTTC; cdr3_aa: CASSPGTLGYQETQYF
j_call: TRBJ2-5; d_call: .; v_call: TRBV2; clone_size: .; cdr3_nt: TGTGCCAGCAGTGAAGCAAGACAGATCCAAGAGACCCAGTACTTC; cdr3_aa: CASSEARQIQETQYF
j_call: TRBJ2-3; d_call: TRBD2; v_call: TRBV5-4; clone_size: once; cdr3_nt: TGTGCCAGCAGCTTGCTCGCGGGAGGTGCAGGAGATACGCAGTATTTT; cdr3_aa: CASSLLAGGAGDTQYF
j_call: TRBJ2-7; d_call: .; v_call: TRBV7-2; clone_size: .; cdr3_nt: TGTGCCAGCAGCTTATCTCCCCGCCCTAGGCTCTACGAGCAGTACTTC; cdr3_aa: CASSLSPRPRLYEQYF
j_call: TRBJ2-2; d_call: .; v_call: TRBV4-1; clone_size: .; cdr3_nt: TGCGCCAGCAGCCAGGGGCTTTCCACCGGGGAGCTGTTTTTT; cdr3_aa: CASSQGLSTGELFF
j_call: TRBJ2-7; d_call: .; v_call: TRBV7-9; clone_size: .; cdr3_nt: TGTGCCAGCAGCCAAGCAGGTTCCTACGAGCAGTACTTC; cdr3_aa: CASSQAGSYEQYF
j_call: TRBJ2-7; d_call: TRBD1; v_call: TRBV4-3; clone_size: few; cdr3_nt: TGCGCCAGCAGCCAAGGGGACAGGAGGACCTACGAGCAGTACTTC; cdr3_aa: CASSQGDRRTYEQYF
j_call: TRBJ1-4; d_call: TRBD1; v_call: TRBV4-2; clone_size: .; cdr3_nt: TGTGCCAGCAGCCAAGTAGGGACAGGGCAGGAAAAACTGTTTTTT; cdr3_aa: CASSQVGTGQEKLFF
j_call: TRBJ2-2; d_call: TRBD2; v_call: TRBV18; clone_size: .; cdr3_nt: TGTGCCAGCTCACCCCTAGCGGGAGAAGGAGCCGGGGAGCTGTTTTTT; cdr3_aa: CASSPLAGEGAGELFF
j_call: TRBJ1-5; d_call: .; v_call: TRBV6-5; clone_size: .; cdr3_nt: TGTGCCAGCAGTCCTCGCAATCAGCCCCAGCATTTT; cdr3_aa: CASSPRNQPQHF
j_call: TRBJ1-4; d_call: TRBD1; v_call: TRBV4-1; clone_size: .; cdr3_nt: TGCGCCAGCAGCCAAGACGGAGCGAGGGGGCGGGTGAGAACTAATGAAAAACTGTTTTTT; cdr3_aa: CASSQDGARGRVRTNEKLFF
j_call: TRBJ2-1; d_call: .; v_call: TRBV11-2; clone_size: .; cdr3_nt: TGTGCCAGCAGCTTGAGAAGCGGGTTCTCCTACAATGAGCAGTTCTTC; cdr3_aa: CASSLRSGFSYNEQFF
j_call: TRBJ2-2; d_call: .; v_call: TRBV11-3; clone_size: .; cdr3_nt: TGTGCCAGCAGCTCAGTGACGGGAGGGGAGCTGTTTTTT; cdr3_aa: CASSSVTGGELFF
j_call: TRBJ1-1; d_call: .; v_call: TRBV7-2; clone_size: .; cdr3_nt: TGTGCCAGCACCTATCGTATGAACACTGAAGCTTTCTTT; cdr3_aa: CASTYRMNTEAFF
j_call: TRBJ1-2; d_call: .; v_call: TRBV7-9; clone_size: .; cdr3_nt: TGTGCCAGCAGCTTAGGGGACAATCGGGGCTATGGCTACACCTTC; cdr3_aa: CASSLGDNRGYGYTF
j_call: TRBJ2-7; d_call: TRBD1; v_call: TRBV7-6; clone_size: .; cdr3_nt: TGTGCCAGCAGCGGACAGGGATCCTACGAGCAGTACTTC; cdr3_aa: CASSGQGSYEQYF
j_call: TRBJ2-1; d_call: TRBD2; v_call: TRBV9; clone_size: .; cdr3_nt: TGTGCCAGCAGCGTAGAGAGCGGGAGCCATGAGCAGTTCTTC; cdr3_aa: CASSVESGSHEQFF
j_call: TRBJ2-3; d_call: .; v_call: TRBV6-5; clone_size: .; cdr3_nt: TGTGCCAGCAGCCCCGCAGGGACAGATACGCAGTATTTT; cdr3_aa: CASSPAGTDTQYF
j_call: TRBJ1-1; d_call: .; v_call: TRBV7-9; clone_size: .; cdr3_nt: TGTTCCAGCAGCTTATTGGGCCAGATTAACACTGAAGCTTTCTTT; cdr3_aa: CSSSLLGQINTEAFF
j_call: TRBJ1-2; d_call: .; v_call: TRBV19; clone_size: few; cdr3_nt: TGTGCCAGTAGTATGACAGAGGATGGCTACACCTTC; cdr3_aa: CASSMTEDGYTF
j_call: TRBJ2-5; d_call: .; v_call: TRBV12-5; clone_size: .; cdr3_nt: TGTGCTAGTGGTTTGGTAGGGGAAAGAGAGACCCAGTACTTC; cdr3_aa: CASGLVGERETQYF
j_call: TRBJ2-5; d_call: .; v_call: TRBV7-8; clone_size: .; cdr3_nt: TGTGCCAGCAGCACCGGAGGACGGGATCGGGAGACCCAGTACTTC; cdr3_aa: CASSTGGRDRETQYF
j_call: TRBJ1-1; d_call: .; v_call: TRBV7-9; clone_size: .; cdr3_nt: TGTGCCAGCAGCCTCAAGTTAGCTGAAGCTTTCTTT; cdr3_aa: CASSLKLAEAFF
j_call: TRBJ1-4; d_call: TRBD1; v_call: TRBV5-6; clone_size: .; cdr3_nt: TGTGCCAGCAGCCCCGGGGGACAGAATGAAAAACTGTTTTTT; cdr3_aa: CASSPGGQNEKLFF
j_call: TRBJ1-4; d_call: .; v_call: TRBV7-9; clone_size: few; cdr3_nt: TGTGCCAGCAGCTTACAGGGAAATGAAAAACTGTTTTTT; cdr3_aa: CASSLQGNEKLFF